The entry below describes one T cell receptor beta chain. Its target is not known. This record comes from a study of T cells in tumors after PD-1 blockade. Turning to the study itself: No patient had prior checkpoint blockade, systemic immunosuppression, or radiotherapy within 4 weeks. During anti-PD-1 treatment, some patients continued daily vismodegib 150 mg. Study results and limitations: Peripheral recruitment is suggested, as some novel exhausted tumor clones were in pre-treatment blood.

The repertoire was sequenced with immunoSEQ multiplex PCR; TCRdb's copy has only in-frame clones and lacks some. Here the sample spans about 14,000 clones, roughly 85% being singletons. The CDR3 consists of 14 residues. Germline CDR1 reads KGHSH; CDR2 reads LQKENI. The germline V and J ends were trimmed by 3 bases and 2 bases, with 10 bases remaining between them. The clonotype was recovered from a human donor with basal cell carcinoma. The material was PBMCs, obtained after anti-PD-1 treatment. V gene TRBV18 combines with J gene TRBJ1-2, with D unclear. This CDR3 reads CASSPREANYGYTF. The CDR3 nucleotides read TGTGCCAGCTCACCCCGGGAGGCAAACTATGGCTACACCTTC.